This record covers a single TCR beta chain. As yet, its antigen is unknown. The data belong to a study of radiation and T cells in renal cell carcinoma. Points from the study as a whole: In blood, top tumor clones expanded by 2 weeks, shrinking by 4.

The time point here: blood 4 weeks post-SBRT, at nephrectomy. Treatment of the sample: 15 Gy SBRT to primary tumor, nephrectomy 4 weeks later. Blood was sampled at baseline, 2 weeks and 4 weeks after SBRT. This renal cell carcinoma was of the clear cell type. Germline-derived CDR1 and CDR2 are LGHNA and YNFKEQ. The CDR3 runs to 16 residues. V was pared by 3 bases and J by 2 bases, with 4 bases of the junction left unmatched. This table comes from immunoSEQ multiplex PCR, and its TCRdb copy is limited to in-frame clones, with some not included. The sample yields over 90,000 clones, 84% seen once. The clonotype originates from a man in his fifties or sixties with renal cell carcinoma. V is TRBV4-2 and J is TRBJ2-5, with 12 nucleotides matching TRBD2. Material: blood, obtained from a patient whose treatment included radiotherapy and nephrectomy. CDR3 loop: CASSHTSGRSQETQYF. CDR3 nucleotide sequence: TGTGCCAGCAGCCATACTAGCGGGAGGTCGCAAGAGACCCAGTACTTC.